This TCR beta chain is from a study of OX40 agonist ivuxolimab in advanced cancers. Background for the entire study: The costimulatory receptor OX40 (CD134) was targeted by ivuxolimab, a fully human IgG2 agonistic monoclonal antibody. Intravenous ivuxolimab was administered to patients every 2 weeks at six dose levels: 0.01, 0.1, 0.3, 1.5, 3 and 10 mg/kg. Partial responses occurred in three dose-escalation patients, of whom one had hepatocellular carcinoma and two had cutaneous melanoma. The paper reports the monotherapy dose-escalation portion (N ≈ 52 patients) of the phase I ivuxolimab trial. The purpose of peripheral TCRbeta sequencing was to test whether ivuxolimab changed TCR sequence diversity and led to clonal T-cell expansion. In the dose-escalation cohort, around four fifths of patients were male, and the mean age was roughly 60 years with a range of about 20 to 80. Among the 52 dose-escalation patients, about 19 had hepatocellular carcinoma, approximately 15 melanoma, 9 renal cell carcinoma and 9 head and neck cancer. Prior anti-PD-1, anti-PD-L1 or anti-CTLA-4 therapy was permitted, and checkpoint inhibitors had been received by around 39% of dose-escalation patients. Overall study outcomes, separate from this receptor: In partial responders in the 0.1-3.0 mg/kg groups, normalized peripheral clonal expansion was found to be among the lowest, especially among CD8+ T cells. At doses of 0.1 to 3.0 mg/kg, clonal expansion of both CD4+ and CD8+ blood T cells was observed from baseline to week 6. The antigen specificity of the peripheral T cells that underwent clonal expansion was not determined. On average, CD8+ T cells showed more expanded clones than CD4+ T cells after ivuxolimab. Low levels of normalized T-cell clonal expansion were also seen in some nonresponding patients.

Genomic DNA was isolated from the sorted cells so that the TCRbeta CDR3 region could be sequenced. TCRbeta CDR3 regions were sequenced using the immunoSEQ Assay. The source is immuneACCESS, and TCRdb retained only in-frame sequences with V and J called. Part of the clones is not carried over; for the studies checked, unresolved V genes explain less than half of this, and the remainder is unexplained. For this sample the table gives about 82,000 clones, of which roughly 85% were detected only once. About 0.8% of the sample comes from the top ten. Patients with a history of autoimmune disease or receiving systemic immunosuppression were excluded from the trial. Peripheral blood for TCR sequencing was collected from all dose cohorts at baseline, on cycle 4 day 1, and on cycle 7 day 1. Samples were obtained from an open-label, multicenter, first-in-human phase I dose-escalation trial of ivuxolimab. Adults with locally advanced or metastatic melanoma, renal cell, hepatocellular, or head and neck squamous cell carcinoma were enrolled in the trial. Before TCR sequencing, CD4+ T cells and CD8+ T cells were sorted from peripheral blood as separate populations.

About this clone: Which antigen it targets is not known. Per-base quality was not reported, and no clone a single base away is much larger than it.

Spanning cysteine to phenylalanine, the CDR3 consists of 15 amino acids. Only the CDR3 DNA is retained, 45 bases long and in frame from the first base. V gives up 3 bases and J gives up 3 bases, and the segment between their germline ends measures 14 bases. CDR1 and CDR2 are drawn from the germline V gene (reference sequence): SEHNR, FQNEAQ. This clonotype was sampled from an adult with an advanced solid tumor such as melanoma, head and neck, liver or kidney cancer. This specimen was CD4+ or CD8+ T cells sorted from blood, taken in a trial of the OX40 agonist ivuxolimab. The chain is assembled from TRBV7-9 and TRBJ1-1; the D gene is unclear. At the DNA level, the sequence is TGTGCCAGCAGCTTGCAAGTTTTTAGGGACACTGAAGCTTTCTTT. Its protein product is CASSLQVFRDTEAFF.